This record looks at one T cell receptor (beta chain) sequence and its context. This sample is part of a study of cytotoxic CD8 clonotypes in ibrutinib-treated CLL. Sequencing used immunoSEQ multiplex PCR; TCRdb keeps in-frame clones, though not all of them. This sample has over 120,000 clones; 80% occur once, and the top ten carry roughly 7.6%. From germline, CDR1 is MDHEN and CDR2 SYDVKM. The V gene end was trimmed by 4 bases and the J gene end by 6 bases; junction bases not matched to a gene: 9. This CDR3 contains 15 residues. J is TRBJ2-7 and V is TRBV28, with 10 bases matching TRBD1. The clonotype comes from a human donor with chronic lymphocytic leukemia. Specimen: PBMCs, collected after 36 months of ibrutinib treatment. The CDR3 protein is CASSSLGTGAAEQYF. In nucleotides, the CDR3 is TGTGCCAGCAGTTCCTTGGGGACAGGGGCGGCCGAGCAGTACTTC.